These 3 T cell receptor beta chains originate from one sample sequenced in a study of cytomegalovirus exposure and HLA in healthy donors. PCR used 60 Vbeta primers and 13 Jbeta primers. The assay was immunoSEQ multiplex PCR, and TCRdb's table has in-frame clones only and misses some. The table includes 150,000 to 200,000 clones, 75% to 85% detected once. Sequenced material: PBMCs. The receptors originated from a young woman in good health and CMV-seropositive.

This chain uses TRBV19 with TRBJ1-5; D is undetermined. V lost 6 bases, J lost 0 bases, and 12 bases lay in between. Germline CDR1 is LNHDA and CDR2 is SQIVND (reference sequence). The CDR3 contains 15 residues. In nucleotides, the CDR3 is TGTGCCAGTAGCCCCACAGCATATAGCAATCAGCCCCAGCATTTT. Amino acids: CASSPTAYSNQPQHF.

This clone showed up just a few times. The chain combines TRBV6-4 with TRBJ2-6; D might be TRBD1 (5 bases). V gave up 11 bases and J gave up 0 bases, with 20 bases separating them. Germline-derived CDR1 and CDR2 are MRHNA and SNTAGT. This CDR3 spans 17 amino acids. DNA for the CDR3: TGTGCCTGGATTGGCGGCAGGGCTTACTCTGGGGCCAACGTCCTGACTTTC. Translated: CAWIGGRAYSGANVLTF.

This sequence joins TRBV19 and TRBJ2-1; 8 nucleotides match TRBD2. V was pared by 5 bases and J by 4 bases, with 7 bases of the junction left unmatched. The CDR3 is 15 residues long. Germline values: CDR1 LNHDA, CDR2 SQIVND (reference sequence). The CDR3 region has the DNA TGTGCCAGTAGTTTCGGGACTAGTAGGTACAATGAGCAGTTCTTC. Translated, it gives CASSFGTSRYNEQFF.